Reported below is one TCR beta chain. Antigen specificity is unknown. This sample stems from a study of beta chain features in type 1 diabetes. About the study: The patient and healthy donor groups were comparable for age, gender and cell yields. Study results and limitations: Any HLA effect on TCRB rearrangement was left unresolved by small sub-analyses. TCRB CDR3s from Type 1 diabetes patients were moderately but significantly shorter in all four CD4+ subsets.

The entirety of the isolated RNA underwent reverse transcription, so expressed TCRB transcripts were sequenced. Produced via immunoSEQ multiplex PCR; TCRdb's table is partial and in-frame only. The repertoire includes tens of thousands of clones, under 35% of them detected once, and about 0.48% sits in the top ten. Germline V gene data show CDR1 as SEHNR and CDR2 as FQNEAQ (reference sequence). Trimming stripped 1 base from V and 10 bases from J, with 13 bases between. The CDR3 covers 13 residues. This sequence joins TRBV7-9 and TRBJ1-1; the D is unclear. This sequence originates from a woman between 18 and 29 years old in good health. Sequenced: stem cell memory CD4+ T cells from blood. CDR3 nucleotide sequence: TGTGCCAGCAGCTTAGAGGGAGATTTGGGAGCTTTCTTT. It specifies CASSLEGDLGAFF.